The source of this T cell receptor (beta chain) is a study of technical replicates of blood from a handful of donors. Per germline, CDR1 LGHNA and CDR2 YSLEER. Between the trimmed V and J ends, which lost 0 bases and 6 bases, there was a span of 12 bases. The CDR3 is made up of 15 amino acids. Sequencing used immunoSEQ multiplex PCR; TCRdb keeps in-frame clones, though not all of them. The sample lists roughly 45,000 clones, 80% to 95% seen once, with approximately 4% in the top ten. This clone was counted once. This chain uses TRBV4-3 with TRBJ1-5; weak D call: TRBD1 (6 bases). Material for sequencing was PBMCs. This receptor was identified in a human donor in good health. Some clones in this sample may be carry-over from other donors' samples. The CDR3 protein is CASSQDNQGLQPQHF. The CDR3 region has the DNA TGCGCCAGCAGCCAAGATAATCAGGGGCTTCAGCCCCAGCATTTT.